This TCR beta chain is from a study of Graves' ophthalmopathy and Graves' hyperthyroidism. Study-level information: Peripheral blood samples were taken at initial diagnosis, before any treatment.

Amplification of TCR beta CDR3 regions used RNA transcripts. A first-round RT-PCR used HTBI primers, followed by a second-round multiplex PCR. TCRdb recomputed calls from the multiplex PCR reads with MiXCR, one row per CDR3 protein. Of approximately 380,000 distinct CDR3 sequences in the sample, around a fifth were seen once. In germline, CDR1 is MNHEY, CDR2 SVGEGT. The length of the CDR3 is 13 residues. V was pared by 6 bases and J by 8 bases, with 16 bases between. Study-wide points: With a specificity of roughly 72% and a sensitivity of 60% to 71%, the model predicted ophthalmopathy progression.

The study excluded patients with other autoimmune diseases, uncontrolled infections, pregnancy or lactation. A diagnosis was made from clinical symptoms together with serum thyroxine, TRAb, thyroid ultrasound and orbital computed tomography. This clonotype was observed many times. The target antigen is unknown. The clonotype originates from a woman between 18 and 29 years old with stable Graves' hyperthyroidism. The specimen was peripheral blood. V is TRBV6-2 or TRBV6-3 and J is TRBJ1-2; unclear D gene. Here the CDR3 reads CASSITVKGGYTF. The CDR3 DNA follows: TGTGCCAGCAGCATTACTGTAAAAGGCGGCTACACCTTC.